This TCR beta chain was captured in a study of shared clonotypes between healthy human individuals. Germline V lookup: CDR1 MNHNS, CDR2 SASEGT. The CDR3 has 15 residues. Unmatched junction bases numbered 4, after V lost 6 bases and J lost 5 bases. As regards this clone: Its antigen is unidentified.

Findings of the study overall: Generation of non-shared clonotypes was less probable than generation of clonotypes shared by all four donors. It was observed that roughly 4.8% of naive CD4 clonotypes were shared across a handful of donors.

The data were produced by immunoSEQ multiplex PCR, yet TCRdb's version contains in-frame clones alone and is incomplete. The sample records roughly 2.2 million clones, 80% to 95% being singletons. Nashville, Tennessee was home to all donors, who were Caucasian adults. Naive CD4+ cells were CD45RA-selected; the remaining cells were memory. This TCR was recovered from a man between 18 and 35 years old in good health. Some clones in this sample may be carry-over from other donors' samples. The sequenced sample consisted of naive CD4+ T cells from PBMCs. Subset here: CD45RA+ positively selected. This chain uses TRBV6-1 with TRBJ2-1, with 13 positions matching TRBD2. The CDR3 spells CASSRGLAGHNEQFF. CDR3 bases: TGTGCCAGCAGCCGGGGACTAGCGGGACACAATGAGCAGTTCTTC.